Listed here are 22 T cell receptor beta chains from one sample, sequenced in a study of shared clonotypes between healthy human individuals. TCRdb's copy holds only in-frame clones and misses some; the assay was immunoSEQ multiplex PCR. The sample has about 590,000 clones; 95% to 96% are singletons. CD45RO-negative cells were positively selected for CCR7, leaving out terminally differentiated effector memory CD45RA+ cells. The specimen sequenced was naive CD8+ T cells sorted from blood. These TCRs come from a woman in her 30s in good health.

Here the CDR3 DNA reads TGTGCCAGCAGTCAAAACAGGATCACTGAAGCTTTCTTT. It translates to CASSQNRITEAFF. The chain combines TRBV27 with TRBJ1-1, with D perhaps TRBD1 (5 bases). V shed 5 bases and J shed 4 bases, with 11 bases lying between them. Germline CDR1 MNHEY, CDR2 SMNVEV (reference sequence). This CDR3 contains 13 residues.

The chain is built from TRBV27 and TRBJ2-5; TRBD2 aligns across 11 bases. V dropped 5 bases and J dropped 5; count of bases not matched to a gene: 13. The CDR3 contains 17 residues. The germline V gene encodes CDR1 MNHEY and CDR2 SMNVEV (reference sequence). The CDR3 nucleotides read TGTGCCAGCAGTCCAAAATCGGGACTAGCGGTGGGGGAGACCCAGTACTTC. Translating gives CASSPKSGLAVGETQYF.

Concerning this clone itself: Within the sample, other DNA sequences also encode this same CDR3. V and J are TRBV27 and TRBJ1-5; unclear D gene. This CDR3 has 14 residues. CDR1 is MNHEY, CDR2 SMNVEV, per germline (reference sequence). V lost 2 bases to trimming and J lost 0 bases, with 5 bases between them. The CDR3 DNA reads as TGTGCCAGCAGTTTAAGTGATAGCAATCAGCCCCAGCATTTT. Translating it yields CASSLSDSNQPQHF.

This sequence joins TRBV13 and TRBJ1-4; 10 bases agree with TRBD1. Germline V lookup: CDR1 PRHDT, CDR2 FYEKMQ (reference sequence). The CDR3 runs 15 residues. V shed 5 bases, J shed 8 bases, and the junction held 8 bases outside the gene matches. CDR3 nucleotides: TGTGCCAGCAGCAACCGACAGGGGGCAGAAGAAAAACTGTTTTTT. This encodes CASSNRQGAEEKLFF.

The rearrangement uses TRBV14 and TRBJ2-3; tentative D call: TRBD1 (6 bases). This CDR3 is 15 amino acids long. V shed 3 bases and J shed 3 bases, with 13 bases lying between them. CDR1 and CDR2 from the germline V gene are SGHDN and FVKESK. CDR3 sequence (DNA): TGTGCCAGCAGCCATACAGGGTTTCCGACAGATACGCAGTATTTT. Residues: CASSHTGFPTDTQYF.

This clone has just one count. The V and J genes are TRBV27 and TRBJ1-4; tentative D call: TRBD1 (6 bases). This CDR3 spans 14 amino acids. V lost 2 bases and J 8 bases, leaving 12 bases between the germline ends. Germline V gives CDR1 MNHEY, CDR2 SMNVEV (reference sequence). The CDR3 region has the DNA TGTGCCAGCAGTTTAATGGGGGCTCAGGAAAAACTGTTTTTT. Its translation: CASSLMGAQEKLFF.

This chain uses TRBV5-6 with TRBJ2-7; D remains unclear. Germline loops: CDR1 SGHDT, CDR2 YYEEEE. There are 12 residues in the CDR3. Trimming removed 0 bases at V and 6 bases at J, with 7 bases between. The CDR3 here is CASSLGWFEQYF. The CDR3 DNA is TGTGCCAGCAGCTTGGGGTGGTTCGAGCAGTACTTC.

The V gene is TRBV4-1, the J gene TRBJ1-2; D is perhaps TRBD1 (5 bases). V lost 4 bases and J 5 bases, leaving 11 bases between the germline ends. The CDR3 is 13 residues long. Germline V gene lookup returns CDR1 MGHRA and CDR2 YSYEKL. CDR3 bases: TGCGCCAGCAGCCTAGTAGGGGAATATGGCTACACCTTC. This translates into CASSLVGEYGYTF.

V and J are TRBV27 and TRBJ2-1; D is unresolved. V was clipped by 7 bases and J by 4 bases, with 8 bases between them. Germline CDR1 MNHEY, CDR2 SMNVEV (reference sequence). The CDR3 loop spans 12 amino acids. Written as DNA, the CDR3 is TGTGCCAGCATAGGCAGATACAATGAGCAGTTCTTC. Translation gives CASIGRYNEQFF.

This sequence joins TRBV7-8 and TRBJ2-7; 7 nucleotides line up with TRBD1. Germline loops: CDR1 SGHVS, CDR2 FQNEAQ. The CDR3 sequence is 15 residues long. With 5 bases clipped from V and 0 bases from J, the junction kept 7 bases outside the gene matches. The CDR3 DNA reads TGTGCCAGCAGCCCCCCAGGGGGTTACTCCTACGAGCAGTACTTC. Its translation is CASSPPGGYSYEQYF.

V is TRBV7-2 and J is TRBJ2-7; a weak D match, TRBD2 (6 bases). The CDR3 has 15 amino acids. V was cut by 3 bases and J by 7 bases, with 19 bases left in between. Germline-derived CDR1 and CDR2 are SGHTA and FQGNSA. CDR3 sequence (DNA): TGTGCCAGCAGCTTCGCGGGACTCAGTTCGAGGGAGCAGTACTTC. This sequence encodes CASSFAGLSSREQYF.

The V call is TRBV7-2, the J call TRBJ2-5; 9 nucleotides agree with TRBD1. Trimming cost V 5 bases and J 4 bases; bases outside gene matches: 8. Germline CDR1 reads SGHTA; CDR2 reads FQGNSA. The CDR3 spans 15 residues. The CDR3 protein is CASSPGTGTGETQYF. The CDR3 nucleotides read TGTGCCAGCAGCCCAGGGACAGGGACGGGAGAGACCCAGTACTTC. Full variable domain (outside the CDR3, taken from reference TRBV7-2 and TRBJ2-5): GAGVSQSPSNKVTEKGKDVELRCDPISGHTALYWYRQSLGQGLEFLIYFQGNSAPDKSGLPSDRFSAERTGGSVSTLTIQRTQQEDSAVYLCASSPGTGTGETQYFGPGTRLLVL.

The rearrangement joins TRBV28 to TRBJ2-7, with D possibly matching TRBD2 (5 bases). CDR1 is MDHEN and CDR2 is SYDVKM in the germline V gene. This CDR3 is 16 amino acids long. Trimming pared 1 base from V and 0 bases from J, leaving 13 bases between. CDR3 nucleotides: TGTGCCAGCAGTTTATCTGGGCCGGGGAGCTCCTACGAGCAGTACTTC. Translation: CASSLSGPGSSYEQYF.

This clone was seen just once. The chain has TRBV19 and TRBJ2-7; 14 bases are shared with TRBD2. From germline, CDR1 is LNHDA and CDR2 SQIVND (reference sequence). The CDR3 is made up of 16 amino acids. J lost 2 bases, V lost 5 bases, and 5 bases had no gene match. The CDR3 loop reads CASSFGTSGGTYEQYF. The CDR3 coding sequence is TGTGCCAGTAGTTTCGGGACTAGCGGGGGCACCTACGAGCAGTACTTC.

The chain links TRBV27 to TRBJ2-3; no firm D call. The CDR3 is 13 residues long. CDR1 and CDR2 from the germline V gene are MNHEY and SMNVEV (reference sequence). V was pared by 6 bases and J by 1 base, with 8 bases between. CDR3 sequence: CASSSSRTDTQYF. The CDR3 region has the DNA TGTGCCAGCAGCAGTAGTCGCACAGATACGCAGTATTTT.

The chain combines TRBV2 with TRBJ2-1; 8 bases fit TRBD2. V dropped 4 bases and J dropped 8; count of bases not matched to a gene: 7. The CDR3 is 14 residues long. The germline CDR1 and CDR2 sequences are SNHLY and FYNNEI. CDR3 region: CASSAAGGLDEQFF. Here the CDR3 DNA reads TGTGCCAGCAGTGCTGCGGGAGGATTAGATGAGCAGTTCTTC.

V is TRBV30 and J is TRBJ2-7; D not certain. The CDR3 runs to 13 residues. Trimming pared 2 bases from V and 2 bases from J, leaving 10 bases between. Germline V lookup: CDR1 GTSNPN, CDR2 SVGIG (reference sequence). This chain's CDR3 is CAWSHVETYEQYF. The CDR3 DNA sequence: TGTGCCTGGAGTCACGTGGAAACCTACGAGCAGTACTTC.

V usage is TRBV6-5 and J usage is TRBJ2-1, with 8 bases identical to TRBD2. The CDR3 is 14 amino acids. The germline CDR1 and CDR2 sequences are MNHEY and SVGAGI. The trim removed 6 bases at V and 4 bases at J, leaving 5 bases unmatched. The CDR3: CASRPSSGYNEQFF. The DNA of the CDR3 is TGTGCCAGCAGGCCATCTAGCGGGTACAATGAGCAGTTCTTC.

The CDR3 bases are TGCGCCAGCAGCCCCCGACCGGGACACCTAGGGGGAACTAATGAAAAACTGTTTTTT. This sequence encodes CASSPRPGHLGGTNEKLFF. V is TRBV5-1 and J is TRBJ1-4, with a weak D call TRBD1 (6 bases). CDR3 length: 19 amino acids. Trimming removed 4 bases at V and 1 base at J, with 23 bases between. Germline lookup yields CDR1 SGHRS and CDR2 YFSETQ.

V gene TRBV6-5 combines with J gene TRBJ2-1; TRBD2 matches at 7 bases. Germline V lookup: CDR1 MNHEY, CDR2 SVGAGI. V shed 2 bases, J shed 9 bases, and the junction held 1 base outside the gene matches. The CDR3 is 12 amino acids. The CDR3 DNA reads TGTGCCAGCAGTTACGGCGGGAGTGAGCAGTTCTTC. Translated: CASSYGGSEQFF.

The chain joins TRBV27 to TRBJ1-1; maybe TRBD1 (5 bases). The CDR3 length is 15 residues. Trimming removed 8 bases from V and 4 bases from J, with 20 bases in between. Germline CDR1 reads MNHEY; CDR2 reads SMNVEV (reference sequence). In DNA, the CDR3 is TGTGCCAGCTGGCGCCGGGACCCCCTGCCCACTGAAGCTTTCTTT. Translated, it gives CASWRRDPLPTEAFF.

The V and J genes are TRBV7-9 and TRBJ2-5; no clear D gene. The ends were cut back, 5 bases at V and 1 base at J, with 8 bases in the middle. The V gene's germline CDR1 is SEHNR and CDR2 FQNEAQ (reference sequence). The CDR3 runs to 13 residues. Here the CDR3 reads CASSQDIQETQYF. CDR3 DNA: TGTGCCAGCAGCCAAGACATCCAAGAGACCCAGTACTTC. Together with reference TRBV7-9 and TRBJ2-5, the CDR3 gives the full variable domain: DTGVSQNPRHKITKRGQNVTFRCDPISEHNRLYWYRQTLGQGPEFLTYFQNEAQLEKSRLLSDRFSAERPKGSFSTLEIQRTEQGDSAMYLCASSQDIQETQYFGPGTRLLVL.